This T cell receptor (beta chain) was profiled in a study of T cell responses to AZD1222 COVID-19 vaccine. On the study more broadly: Pooled in the analysis were second doses at about 4 or about 12 weeks.

V lost 3 bases and J 7 bases, leaving 12 bases between the germline ends. CDR1 and CDR2 from the germline V gene are LGHDT and YNNKEL (reference sequence). This CDR3 is 14 amino acids long. About this clone itself: The antigen remains undetermined.

Findings and caveats of the study: Targeting of unmutated variant regions was reportedly seen in nearly half of spike-specific TCRs.

The method was immunoSEQ multiplex PCR; TCRdb's version includes in-frame clones alone and lacks a portion of them. Of 140,000 to 150,000 clones in the sample, about 93% were seen once. This receptor was identified in an adult in good health. The material sequenced was peripheral blood, taken on day 0 of AZD1222 vaccination. The rearrangement uses TRBV3-1 (or the pseudogene TRBV3-2) and TRBJ2-2, with D unclear. In DNA form, the CDR3 reads TGTGCCAGCAGCCAGCGGTCCGAACGCGGGGAGCTGTTTTTT. This gives the protein CASSQRSERGELFF.